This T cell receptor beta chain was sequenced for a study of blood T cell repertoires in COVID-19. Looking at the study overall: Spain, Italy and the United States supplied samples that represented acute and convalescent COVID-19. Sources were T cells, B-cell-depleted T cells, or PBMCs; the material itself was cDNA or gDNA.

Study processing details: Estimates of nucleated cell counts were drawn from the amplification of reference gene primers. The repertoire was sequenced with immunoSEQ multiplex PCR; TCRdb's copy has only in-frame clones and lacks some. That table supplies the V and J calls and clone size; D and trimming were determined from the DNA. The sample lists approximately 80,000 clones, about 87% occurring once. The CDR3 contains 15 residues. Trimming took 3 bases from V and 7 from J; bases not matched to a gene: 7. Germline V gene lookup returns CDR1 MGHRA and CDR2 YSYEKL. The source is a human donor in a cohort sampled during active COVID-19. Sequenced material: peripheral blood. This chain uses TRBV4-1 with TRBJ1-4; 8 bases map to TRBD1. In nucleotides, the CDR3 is TGCGCCAGCAGCCATCGTCAGGGGGCGGGTGAAAAACTGTTTTTT. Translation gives CASSHRQGAGEKLFF.